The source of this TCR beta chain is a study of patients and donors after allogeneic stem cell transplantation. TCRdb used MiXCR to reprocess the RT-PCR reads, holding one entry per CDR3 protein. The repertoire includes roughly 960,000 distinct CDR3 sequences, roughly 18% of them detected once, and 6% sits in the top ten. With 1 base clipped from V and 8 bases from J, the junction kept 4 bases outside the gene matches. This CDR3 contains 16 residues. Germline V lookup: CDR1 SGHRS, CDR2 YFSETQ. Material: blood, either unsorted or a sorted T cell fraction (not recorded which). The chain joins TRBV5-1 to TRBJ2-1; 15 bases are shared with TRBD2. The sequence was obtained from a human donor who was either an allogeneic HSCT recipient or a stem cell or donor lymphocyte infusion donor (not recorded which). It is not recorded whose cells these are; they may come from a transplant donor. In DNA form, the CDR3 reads TGCGCCAGCAGCTTGCGCGGACTAGCGGGAGGGGATGAGCAGTTCTTC. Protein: CASSLRGLAGGDEQFF. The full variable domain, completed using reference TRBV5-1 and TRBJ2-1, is KAGVTQTPRYLIKTRGQQVTLSCSPISGHRSVSWYQQTPGQGLQFLFEYFSETQRNKGNFPGRFSGRQFSNSRSEMNVSTLELGDSALYLCASSLRGLAGGDEQFFGPGTRLTVL.